This T cell receptor (beta chain) stems from a study of long-term antiretroviral therapy in people with HIV. All donors provided no fewer than one pre-ART and no fewer than two post-ART PBMC samples. Notes on the study in general: From the mid-2000s to the late 2010s, blood was obtained, possibly while participants received older ART regimens. Nothing was known about ART adherence, viral resistance or changes in therapy.

The germline V gene has CDR1 MDHEN and CDR2 SYDVKM. The V and J ends lost 7 bases and 5 bases respectively, with 17 bases between them. CDR3 length: 14 amino acids. For this clone: Its antigen is currently unknown.

Researchers ran immunoSEQ v3.0 at survey level. TCRdb's copy holds only in-frame clones and misses some; the assay was immunoSEQ multiplex PCR. The sample records roughly 28,000 clones, approximately 90% being singletons. The source material was unsorted PBMCs, sampled 1.8 years after starting antiretroviral therapy. This chain connects TRBV28 to TRBJ1-1; D is undetermined. This TCR was recovered from a woman under 30 with HIV. The CDR3 DNA reads TGTGCCAGCACTCTGGGGTCGGGGAGGACTGAAGCTTTCTTT. It encodes CASTLGSGRTEAFF.